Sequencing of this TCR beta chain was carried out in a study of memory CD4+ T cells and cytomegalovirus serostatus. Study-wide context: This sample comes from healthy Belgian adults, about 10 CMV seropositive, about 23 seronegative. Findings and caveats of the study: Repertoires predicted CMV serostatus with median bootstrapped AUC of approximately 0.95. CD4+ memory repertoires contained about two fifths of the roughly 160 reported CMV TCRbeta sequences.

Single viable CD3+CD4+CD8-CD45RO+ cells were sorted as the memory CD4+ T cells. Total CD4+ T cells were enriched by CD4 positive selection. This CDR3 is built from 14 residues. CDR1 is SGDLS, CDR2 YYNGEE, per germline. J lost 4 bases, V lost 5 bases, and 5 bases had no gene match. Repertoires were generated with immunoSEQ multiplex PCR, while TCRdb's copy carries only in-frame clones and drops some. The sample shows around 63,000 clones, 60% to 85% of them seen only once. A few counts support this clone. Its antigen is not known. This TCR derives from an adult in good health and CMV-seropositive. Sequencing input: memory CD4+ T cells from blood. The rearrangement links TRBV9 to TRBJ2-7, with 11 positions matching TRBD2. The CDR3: CASSGLAGPYEQYF. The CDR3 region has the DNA TGTGCCAGCAGTGGACTAGCGGGCCCATACGAGCAGTACTTC.